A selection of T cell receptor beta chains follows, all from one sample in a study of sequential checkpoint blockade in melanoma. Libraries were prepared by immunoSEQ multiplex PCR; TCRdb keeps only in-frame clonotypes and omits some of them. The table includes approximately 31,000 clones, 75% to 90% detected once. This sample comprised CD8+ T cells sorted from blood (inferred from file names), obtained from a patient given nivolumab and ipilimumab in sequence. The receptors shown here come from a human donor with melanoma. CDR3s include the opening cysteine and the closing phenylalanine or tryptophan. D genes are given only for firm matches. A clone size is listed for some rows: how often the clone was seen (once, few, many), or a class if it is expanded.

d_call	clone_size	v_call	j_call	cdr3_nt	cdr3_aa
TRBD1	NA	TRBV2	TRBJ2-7	TGTGCCAGCAGTGAGGCTCCCGGGACAGGAACCTACGAGCAGTACTTC	CASSEAPGTGTYEQYF
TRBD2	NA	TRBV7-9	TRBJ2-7	TGTGCCAGCAGCCCCCCCTGGGGCGGGGGGCGATCCTCCCACGAGCAGTACTTC	CASSPPWGGGRSSHEQYF
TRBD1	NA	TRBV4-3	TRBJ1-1	TGCGCCAGCAGCCAAGGACCGGGACAGAGCCCTGAAGCTTTCTTT	CASSQGPGQSPEAFF
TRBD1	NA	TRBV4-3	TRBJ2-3	TGCGCCAGCAGCCAAGGGACAGGGGGTGGCACGCAGTATTTT	CASSQGTGGGTQYF
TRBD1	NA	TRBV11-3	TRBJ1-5	TGTGCCAGCAGCTTAATTCTGGGGGACAGACAAGAGTATAGCAATCAGCCCCAGCATTTT	CASSLILGDRQEYSNQPQHF
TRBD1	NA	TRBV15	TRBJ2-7	TGTGCCACCAGCAGAGCTAATAGGGGGCGGGTAGGGCCCTCCTACGAGCAGTACTTC	CATSRANRGRVGPSYEQYF
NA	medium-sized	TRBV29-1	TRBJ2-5	TGCAGCGTTGAAGTAAAGGACAGACAAAAACAAGAGACCCAGTACTTC	CSVEVKDRQKQETQYF
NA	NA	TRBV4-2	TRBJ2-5	TGTGCCAGCAGCCAAGTGTCTAGCTCGGAGACCCAGTACTTC	CASSQVSSSETQYF
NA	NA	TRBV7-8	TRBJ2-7	TGTGCCAGCAGCCTCGTCTCCTACGAGCAGTACTTC	CASSLVSYEQYF
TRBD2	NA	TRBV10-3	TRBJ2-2	TGTGCCATCAGTGAAGAGACTAGCGGGAGGGCCGGTACCGGGGAGCTGTTTTTT	CAISEETSGRAGTGELFF
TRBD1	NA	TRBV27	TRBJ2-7	TGTGCCAGCAGGGGAATTCGACAGGGTTTCTACGAGCAGTACTTC	CASRGIRQGFYEQYF
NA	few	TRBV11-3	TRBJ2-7	TGTGCCAGCAGCTTAGGGTTTGAGCCGCTCTACGAGCAGTACTTC	CASSLGFEPLYEQYF
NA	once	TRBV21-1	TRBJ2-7	TGTGCCACCGAGAAAATCCGGCGAGGGGGACAGGGTAAAGCCCACCCCACCTACGAGCAGTACTTC	CATEKIRRGGQGKAHPTYEQYF
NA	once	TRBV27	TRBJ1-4	TGTGCCAGCCAGGGACTCTATAATGAAAAACTGTTTTTT	CASQGLYNEKLFF
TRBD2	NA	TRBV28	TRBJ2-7	TGTGCCAGCAGTTTATTGGGGACTAGCTCCTACGAGCAGTACTTC	CASSLLGTSSYEQYF
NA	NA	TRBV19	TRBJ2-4	TGTGCCACTACAGGGATGGAGGACATTCAGTACTTC	CATTGMEDIQYF